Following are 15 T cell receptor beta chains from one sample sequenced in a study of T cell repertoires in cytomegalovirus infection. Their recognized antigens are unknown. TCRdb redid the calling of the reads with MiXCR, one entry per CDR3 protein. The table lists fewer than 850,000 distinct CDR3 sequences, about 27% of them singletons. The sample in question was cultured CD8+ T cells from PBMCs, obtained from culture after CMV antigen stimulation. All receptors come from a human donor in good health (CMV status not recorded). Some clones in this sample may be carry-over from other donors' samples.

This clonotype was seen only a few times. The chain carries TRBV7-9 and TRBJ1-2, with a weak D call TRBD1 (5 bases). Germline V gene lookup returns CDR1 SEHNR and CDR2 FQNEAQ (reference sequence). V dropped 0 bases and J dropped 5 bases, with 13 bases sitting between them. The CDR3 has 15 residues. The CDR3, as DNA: TGTGCCAGCAGCTTAGCGGAAGCAGGGATGTATGGCTACACCTTC. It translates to CASSLAEAGMYGYTF.

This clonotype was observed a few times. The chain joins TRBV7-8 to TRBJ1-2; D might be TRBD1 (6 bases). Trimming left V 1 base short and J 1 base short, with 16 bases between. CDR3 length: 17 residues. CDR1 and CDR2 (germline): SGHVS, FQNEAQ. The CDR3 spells CASSLGPSEGVNYGYTF. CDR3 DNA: TGTGCCAGCAGCTTAGGACCCTCGGAGGGGGTTAACTATGGCTACACCTTC.

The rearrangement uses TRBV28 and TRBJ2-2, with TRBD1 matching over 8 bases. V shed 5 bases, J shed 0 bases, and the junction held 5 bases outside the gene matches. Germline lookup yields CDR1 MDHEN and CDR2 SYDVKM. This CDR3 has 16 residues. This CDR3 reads CASSPDRVSNTGELFF. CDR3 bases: TGTGCCAGCAGTCCGGACAGGGTTTCGAACACCGGGGAGCTGTTTTTT.

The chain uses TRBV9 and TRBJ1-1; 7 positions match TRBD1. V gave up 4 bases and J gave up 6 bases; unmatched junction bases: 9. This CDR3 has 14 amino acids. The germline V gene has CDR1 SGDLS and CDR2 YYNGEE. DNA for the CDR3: TGTGCCAGCAGCCCCTTCAAGGGGGCCGCTGAAGCTTTCTTT. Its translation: CASSPFKGAAEAFF.

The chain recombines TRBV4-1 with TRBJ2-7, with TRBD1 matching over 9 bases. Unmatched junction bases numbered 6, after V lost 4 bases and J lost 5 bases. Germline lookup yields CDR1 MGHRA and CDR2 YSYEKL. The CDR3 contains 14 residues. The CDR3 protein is CASSLTGGLNEQYF. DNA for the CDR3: TGCGCCAGCAGCCTCACAGGGGGCCTGAACGAGCAGTACTTC.

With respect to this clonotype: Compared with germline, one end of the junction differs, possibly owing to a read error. The CDR3 sequence is CASSESTRGPQGTQYF. The CDR3, as DNA: TGCGCCAGCAGTGAGTCGACCCGGGGGCCCCAAGGGACCCAGTACTTC. The J gene is TRBJ2-5, the V gene TRBV10-1; D assignment may be TRBD1 or TRBD2 (6 bases each). Germline V lookup: CDR1 WNHNN, CDR2 SYGVQD (reference sequence). The CDR3 has 16 amino acids.

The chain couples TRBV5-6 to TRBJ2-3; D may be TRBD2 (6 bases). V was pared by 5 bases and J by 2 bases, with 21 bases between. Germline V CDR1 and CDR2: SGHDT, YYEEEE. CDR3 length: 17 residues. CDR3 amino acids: CASRRFLRGIHTDTQYF. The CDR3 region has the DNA TGTGCCAGCAGACGTTTTTTGCGGGGTATTCACACAGATACGCAGTATTTT. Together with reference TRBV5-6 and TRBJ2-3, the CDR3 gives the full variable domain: DAGVTQSPTHLIKTRGQQVTLRCSPKSGHDTVSWYQQALGQGPQFIFQYYEEEERQRGNFPDRFSGHQFPNYSSELNVNALLLGDSALYLCASRRFLRGIHTDTQYFGPGTRLTVL.

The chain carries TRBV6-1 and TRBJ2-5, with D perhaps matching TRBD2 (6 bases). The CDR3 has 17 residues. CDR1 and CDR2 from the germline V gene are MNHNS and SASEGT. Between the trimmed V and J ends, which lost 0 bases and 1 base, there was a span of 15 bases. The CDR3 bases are TGTGCCAGCAGTGAAGCCGAGGGGCGGACTATCCAAGAGACCCAGTACTTC. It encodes CASSEAEGRTIQETQYF.

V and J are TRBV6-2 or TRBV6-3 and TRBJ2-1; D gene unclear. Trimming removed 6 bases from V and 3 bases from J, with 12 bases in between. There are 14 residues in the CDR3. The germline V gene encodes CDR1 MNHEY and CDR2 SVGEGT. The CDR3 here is CASSMAFFYNEQFF. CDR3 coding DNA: TGTGCCAGCAGCATGGCCTTCTTCTACAATGAGCAGTTCTTC.

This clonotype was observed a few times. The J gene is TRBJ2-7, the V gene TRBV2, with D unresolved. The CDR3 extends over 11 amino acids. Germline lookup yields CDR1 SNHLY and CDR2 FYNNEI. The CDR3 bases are TGTGGATCATTTCAAGGAAACGAGCAGTACTTC. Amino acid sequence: CGSFQGNEQYF.

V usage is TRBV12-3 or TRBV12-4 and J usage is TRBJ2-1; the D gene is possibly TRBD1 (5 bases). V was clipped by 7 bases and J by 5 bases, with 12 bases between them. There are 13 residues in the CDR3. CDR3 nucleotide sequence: TGTGCCAGCACCCCAGGGATCCACAATGAGCAGTTCTTC. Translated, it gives CASTPGIHNEQFF.

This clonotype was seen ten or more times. The CDR3 region is CASSFEAQYF. The CDR3 coding sequence is TGTGCCAGCAGTTTTGAAGCCCAGTACTTC. V is TRBV7-2 and J is TRBJ2-5; D not resolved. The CDR3 covers 10 residues. Germline V gene sequence: CDR1 SGHTA, CDR2 FQGNSA. V lost 6 bases and J 9 bases, leaving 8 bases between the germline ends.

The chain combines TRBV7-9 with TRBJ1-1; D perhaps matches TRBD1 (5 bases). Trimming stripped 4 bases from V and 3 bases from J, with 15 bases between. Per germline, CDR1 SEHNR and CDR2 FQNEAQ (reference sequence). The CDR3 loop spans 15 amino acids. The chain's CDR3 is CASSSLEGGDTEAFF. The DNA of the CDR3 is TGTGCCAGCAGCTCCTTGGAGGGAGGGGACACTGAAGCTTTCTTT. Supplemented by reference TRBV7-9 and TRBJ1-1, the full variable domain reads DTGVSQNPRHKITKRGQNVTFRCDPISEHNRLYWYRQTLGQGPEFLTYFQNEAQLEKSRLLSDRFSAERPKGSFSTLEIQRTEQGDSAMYLCASSSLEGGDTEAFFGQGTRLTVV.

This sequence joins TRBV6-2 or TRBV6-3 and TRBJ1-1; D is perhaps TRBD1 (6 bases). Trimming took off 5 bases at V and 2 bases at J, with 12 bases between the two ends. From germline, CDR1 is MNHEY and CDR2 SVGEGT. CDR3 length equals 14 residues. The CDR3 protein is CASSALTGNTEAFF. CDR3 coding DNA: TGTGCCAGCAGTGCCTTGACAGGCAACACTGAAGCTTTCTTT.

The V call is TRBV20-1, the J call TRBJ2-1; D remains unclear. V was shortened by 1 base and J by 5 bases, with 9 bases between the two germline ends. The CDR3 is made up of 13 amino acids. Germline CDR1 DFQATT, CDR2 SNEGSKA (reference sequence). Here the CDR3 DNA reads TGCAGTGCTAGAGCCTCCACTAACAATGAGCAGTTCTTC. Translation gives CSARASTNNEQFF.